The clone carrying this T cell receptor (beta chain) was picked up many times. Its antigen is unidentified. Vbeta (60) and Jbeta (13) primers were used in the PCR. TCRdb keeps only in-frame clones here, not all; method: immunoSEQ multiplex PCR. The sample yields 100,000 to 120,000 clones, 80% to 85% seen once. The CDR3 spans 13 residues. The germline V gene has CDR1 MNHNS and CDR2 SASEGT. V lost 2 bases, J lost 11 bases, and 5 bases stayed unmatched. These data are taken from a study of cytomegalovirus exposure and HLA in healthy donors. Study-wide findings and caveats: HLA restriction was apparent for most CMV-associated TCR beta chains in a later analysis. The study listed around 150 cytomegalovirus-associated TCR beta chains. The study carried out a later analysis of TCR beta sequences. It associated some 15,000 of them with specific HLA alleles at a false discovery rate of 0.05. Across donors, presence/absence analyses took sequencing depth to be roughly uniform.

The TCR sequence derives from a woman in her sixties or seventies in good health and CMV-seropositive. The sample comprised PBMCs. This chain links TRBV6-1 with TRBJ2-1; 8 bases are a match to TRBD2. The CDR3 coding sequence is TGTGCCAGCAGTGAACGTAGCGGGACGCAGCAGTTCTTC. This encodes CASSERSGTQQFF.